This passage covers 4 T cell receptor beta chains from one sample sequenced in a study of cytomegalovirus exposure and HLA in healthy donors. Primers included in the PCR were 60 Vbeta and 13 Jbeta primers. Clones were sequenced by immunoSEQ multiplex PCR, and TCRdb holds only the in-frame ones, with some missing. The table includes some 95,000 clones, less than 80% detected once. Material for sequencing was PBMCs. These receptors were taken from a woman aged 40 to 50 in good health and CMV-seropositive.

This clone was picked up one time. This chain uses TRBV5-1 with TRBJ2-1; 14 bases are a match to TRBD2. This CDR3 is built from 15 residues. J was trimmed by 8 bases and V by 4 bases; bases with no gene match: 5. From germline, CDR1 is SGHRS and CDR2 YFSETQ. The CDR3 here is CASSLGTSGSYEQFF. Here the CDR3 DNA reads TGCGCCAGCAGCCTCGGGACTAGCGGGAGCTATGAGCAGTTCTTC.

This clone was counted once. The rearrangement joins TRBV5-8 to TRBJ2-7, with D possibly being TRBD2 (6 bases). V lost 0 bases to trimming and J lost 3 bases, with 10 bases between them. CDR3 size: 14 residues. The germline V gene encodes CDR1 SGHTS and CDR2 YDEGEE. CDR3 protein: CASSLAGTYYEQYF. For the CDR3, the DNA is TGTGCCAGCAGCTTGGCGGGGACTTACTACGAGCAGTACTTC. The whole variable domain, remainder taken from reference TRBV5-8 and TRBJ2-7, is EAGVTQSPTHLIKTRGQQATLRCSPISGHTSVYWYQQALGLGLQFLLWYDEGEERNRGNFPPRFSGRQFPNYSSELNVNALELEDSALYLCASSLAGTYYEQYFGPGTRLTVT.

The V gene is TRBV29-1, the J gene TRBJ2-3; D is undetermined. Germline V lookup: CDR1 SQVTM, CDR2 ANQGSEA. The V gene lost 1 base and the J gene lost 2 bases, with 7 bases spanning the gap. This CDR3 contains 13 residues. The CDR3 spells CSVEALDTDTQYF. CDR3 coding DNA: TGCAGCGTTGAAGCCCTAGACACAGATACGCAGTATTTT.

The chain employs TRBV19 and TRBJ1-2; D might be TRBD1 (6 bases). Germline assignment: CDR1 LNHDA and CDR2 SQIVND (reference sequence). This CDR3 has 15 residues. Trimming shortened V by 6 bases and J by 8 bases, and 22 bases separated the two germline ends. CDR3 amino acids: CASRNLDSQRRGYTF. The CDR3 nucleotides read TGTGCCAGTAGAAACTTGGACAGCCAGAGGAGGGGCTACACCTTC.